These 13 T cell receptor beta chains originate from one sample sequenced in a study of cytomegalovirus exposure and HLA in healthy donors. Vbeta (60) and Jbeta (13) primers were used in the PCR. Here immunoSEQ multiplex PCR was the method, and the copy in TCRdb shows in-frame clones only, minus some. The profile shows 150,000 to 200,000 clones, 80% of them singletons. Specimen: PBMCs. The source is a woman in her forties or fifties in good health and CMV-seropositive.

This clone was counted only a few times. This chain links TRBV7-2 with TRBJ2-7; 10 bases map to TRBD1. The V segment lost 5 bases and the J segment 3 bases; nucleotides outside the gene matches: 4. Germline CDR1 is SGHTA and CDR2 is FQGNSA. The CDR3 spans 14 residues. The CDR3: CASSPGTGVYEQYF. CDR3 sequence (DNA): TGTGCCAGCAGCCCCGGGACAGGGGTCTACGAGCAGTACTTC.

This chain connects TRBV21-1 to TRBJ2-5; whether TRBD2, the table's D call, matches the DNA was not checked. TRBV21-1 is an annotated pseudogene. This CDR3 has 15 amino acids. The CDR3 spells CASSTSRRVGETQYF. The CDR3 DNA sequence: TGTGCCAGCAGCACCAGTCGTCGGGTCGGGGAGACCCAGTACTTC.

Concerning this clone: One junction end disagrees with the germline gene, perhaps due to a read error. This sequence joins TRBV28 and TRBJ2-2; TRBD2 aligns across 10 bases. Germline V gene lookup returns CDR1 MDHEN and CDR2 SYDVKM. This CDR3 is built from 18 residues. This chain's CDR3 is CASTPFPSSGRRDGGLFF. The DNA for the CDR3 is TGTGCCAGCACCCCCTTCCCGTCTAGCGGGAGAAGGGACGGGGGGCTGTTTTTT. Full variable domain (missing parts from reference TRBV28 and TRBJ2-2): DVKVTQSSRYLVKRTGEKVFLECVQDMDHENMFWYRQDPGLGLRLIYFSYDVKMKEKGDIPEGYSVSREKKERFSLILESASTNQTSMYLCASTPFPSSGRRDGGLFFGEGSRLTVL.

V and J are TRBV6-5 and TRBJ1-1; D gene unclear. V lost 5 bases to trimming and J lost 2 bases, with 12 bases between them. Germline CDR1 and CDR2: MNHEY and SVGAGI. The length of the CDR3 is 14 residues. Here the CDR3 reads CASSRPGSNTEAFF. CDR3 nucleotide sequence: TGTGCCAGCAGTCGCCCCGGGTCAAACACTGAAGCTTTCTTT.

The rearrangement links TRBV7-2 to TRBJ1-1, with no clear D. The CDR3 length is 11 residues. V was cut by 4 bases and J by 8 bases, with 8 bases left in between. CDR1 and CDR2 (germline): SGHTA, FQGNSA. The CDR3 is CASSSGVEAFF. Written as DNA, the CDR3 is TGTGCCAGCAGCTCCGGGGTCGAAGCTTTCTTT.

This chain links TRBV7-4 with TRBJ1-3; D remains unclear. Germline V CDR1 and CDR2: SGHVT, SQSDAQ. The length of the CDR3 is 12 residues. With 10 bases removed from V and 1 base from J, the gap between germline ends came to 8 bases. The CDR3 DNA reads TGTGCCAAGAGGGATTCTGGAAACACCATATATTTT. Encoded protein: CAKRDSGNTIYF.

This clone came up once. The chain recombines TRBV9 with TRBJ2-7, with D perhaps matching TRBD2 (6 bases). The CDR3 is 16 amino acids. Germline V CDR1 and CDR2: SGDLS, YYNGEE. The germline V and J ends were trimmed by 4 bases and 5 bases, with 22 bases remaining between them. The CDR3 region is CASSSHGGTDSNEQYF. CDR3 DNA: TGTGCCAGCAGCTCTCACGGGGGAACGGACTCGAACGAGCAGTACTTC. Using reference TRBV9 and TRBJ2-7 for the parts outside the CDR3, the full variable domain is DSGVTQTPKHLITATGQRVTLRCSPRSGDLSVYWYQQSLDQGLQFLIQYYNGEERAKGNILERFSAQQFPDLHSELNLSSLELGDSALYFCASSSHGGTDSNEQYFGPGTRLTVT.

The chain couples TRBV28 to TRBJ2-5; the match to TRBD1 covers 8 bases. The germline V gene has CDR1 MDHEN and CDR2 SYDVKM. J gave up 10 bases and V 4 bases, and 5 bases lay outside the gene matches. CDR3 length: 12 residues. CDR3 nucleotide sequence: TGTGCCAGCAGTTGGACAGGGACTTACCAGTACTTC. Protein product: CASSWTGTYQYF.

The V call is TRBV30, the J call TRBJ2-1; the match to TRBD2 covers 8 bases. CDR3 length: 15 residues. Germline V gene sequence: CDR1 GTSNPN, CDR2 SVGIG (reference sequence). V lost 2 bases and J lost 4; bases outside the gene matches: 7. CDR3 in DNA: TGTGCCTGGAGTACCAGCGGGAGAGGTTACAATGAGCAGTTCTTC. This encodes CAWSTSGRGYNEQFF.

This chain connects TRBV11-2 to TRBJ2-7, with TRBD2 identical over 7 bases. Germline V CDR1 and CDR2: SGHAT, FQNNGV. CDR3 length equals 16 residues. The V segment lost 4 bases and the J segment 1 base; nucleotides outside the gene matches: 10. The CDR3 reads CASSSWIGEGSYEQYF. The CDR3 bases are TGTGCCAGCAGCTCCTGGATAGGGGAGGGTTCCTACGAGCAGTACTTC.

This clone appeared a few times. Germline is not matched at one junction end, which may reflect a read error. The V call is TRBV7-9, the J call TRBJ2-1; 8 positions agree with TRBD1. Germline V gene sequence: CDR1 SEHNR, CDR2 FQNEAQ (reference sequence). CDR3 length: 15 residues. This CDR3 reads CSSSPPGQVDNEQFF. CDR3 DNA: TGTTCCAGCAGCCCACCGGGACAGGTAGACAATGAGCAGTTCTTC.

The V and J genes are TRBV18 and TRBJ2-3; 7 bases line up with TRBD1. The germline V gene has CDR1 KGHSH and CDR2 LQKENI. The CDR3 covers 15 residues. The J segment lost 0 bases and the V segment lost 3 bases, leaving 3 bases of the junction unmatched. The CDR3 protein is CASSPRDRSTDTQYF. The DNA of the CDR3 is TGTGCCAGCTCACCCCGGGACAGAAGCACAGATACGCAGTATTTT. Based on the CDR3 plus reference TRBV18 and TRBJ2-3, the full variable domain is NAGVMQNPRHLVRRRGQEARLRCSPMKGHSHVYWYRQLPEEGLKFMVYLQKENIIDESGMPKERFSAEFPKEGPSILRIQQVVRGDSAAYFCASSPRDRSTDTQYFGPGTRLTVL.

The V gene is TRBV27, the J gene TRBJ2-7, with D possibly TRBD1 on 6 matching bases. The CDR3 sequence is 13 residues long. V was cut by 3 bases and J by 2 bases, with 8 bases left in between. In germline, CDR1 is MNHEY, CDR2 SMNVEV (reference sequence). The CDR3 DNA follows: TGTGCCAGCAGTTTCGCAGGGGCCTACGAGCAGTACTTC. As protein: CASSFAGAYEQYF.